This TCR beta chain came from a study of tumor and adjacent non-tumor tissue in lung cancer listed by TCRdb under 2018. Broadly, across the study: Patients with adenocarcinoma (around eleven), squamous cell carcinoma (2) and small cell lung cancer (1) were included in the cohort. Among the roughly 15 patients, ages ranged from about 30 to 80 years, 10 were men and 5 were women, and disease was TNM stage I to III. A total of roughly 130,000,000 productive TCRbeta reads were generated by sequencing, corresponding to an average of about 4 million reads per sample. Bulk TCRbeta repertoires were compared between lung tumor tissue and matched distant non-tumor lung tissue obtained from more than 12 lung cancer patients. Some 30 paired specimens, one tumor and one normal lung sample per patient, were profiled by TCRbeta CDR3 sequencing. What the research found in general, with its limitations: Only approximately 16 patients were included in the cohort, and the need for larger samples and more detailed clinical data was noted by the authors. A significantly larger cumulative share of the repertoire was made up by the top 100 clones in normal lung than in tumor tissue. Tumor tissue showed significantly higher TCR diversity (inverse Simpson) than normal lung tissue, at about 400 vs 150 (P = 0.0075, Mann-Whitney U test). Peripheral blood was not sequenced, so blood TCRbeta repertoires in these lung cancer patients were not examined. Neither the sequencing platform nor unique molecular identifiers are mentioned in the methods. Younger patients had significantly higher TCR diversity, and higher tumor TCR diversity was associated with shorter overall and disease-free survival.

Library construction relied on multiplex PCR. The listed sequencing device is Illumina HiSeq 2500. TCRbeta libraries were constructed through three rounds of nested PCR with primers (Table S4) according to protocols adapted from ARM-PCR. Before sequencing, PCR products of 200-500 bp were cut from the gel and purified using the QIAquick gel extraction kit. Per the source publication's procedure: Reads were cleaned with Trimmomatic, merged with FLASH into complete CDR3 sequences, and assigned to V(D)J germline segments with MiTCR. Clonal diversity was calculated as the inverse Simpson's index using VDJtools. Productive reads were defined as in-frame sequences without a premature stop codon. TCRdb passed the public sequencing reads through fastp at Q25 and MiXCR, retaining productive beta sequences. Each entry merges the rows of one CDR3 protein and shows their most common DNA and genes. The V and J calls, along with clone size, are taken from TCRdb and not from the paper's own processing. The sample records some 90,000 distinct CDR3 sequences, around 65% of which are singletons. The top ten clones comprise about 15% of the sample.

Worth noting for this clonotype: This clone's antigen is unknown. This CDR3 is missing its conserved last phenylalanine or tryptophan, likely due to a read error.

Bulk unsorted tissue served as the source for RNA extraction, and RNA quality was assessed using a NanoDrop ND-1000 and an Agilent 2100. Donors were newly diagnosed lung cancer patients admitted for thoracic surgery in China between August and November 2014, without prior chemotherapy. Patients who had received previous radiotherapy or chemotherapy, or who had another concurrent cancer, were excluded from the study. Surgical tissue pieces of about 1-2.3 cm3 were preserved in RNAlater solution and were kept at -80 degrees C until use. The sequence derives from a man between 65 and 85 years old with non-small cell lung cancer. Material for sequencing was lung tumor tissue.

Here is the DNA: TGTGCCAGGAGCTTACGCCCCGGGGCTAGCGGGAATAGGTACTACGAGCAGTACTCC. Its protein is CARSLRPGASGNRYYEQYS. Recombination linked TRBV11-2 to TRBJ2-7; a stretch of 9 junction bases matches TRBD2. The CDR3 sequence runs 19 residues, both termini included. Only the CDR3 DNA is retained, 57 bases long and in frame from the first base. According to the germline V gene, CDR1 reads SGHAT and CDR2 reads FQNNGV.